Each of the 32 T cell receptor beta chains below was sequenced from the same sample in a study of blood T cell repertoires in COVID-19. Assay: immunoSEQ multiplex PCR; the TCRdb copy retains only in-frame clones and omits some. The table has 210,000 or so clones, roughly nine tenths seen once; the top ten hold 3.1%. The sequencing input was PBMCs or T cells enriched from blood (not recorded which). The receptors originated from a woman aged 45-59 years in a cohort exposed to, infected with or recovered from COVID-19 (not recorded which).

This chain links TRBV5-1 with TRBJ2-3; D possibly corresponds to TRBD2 (6 bases). Trimming pared 5 bases from V and 2 bases from J, leaving 15 bases between. The CDR3 is 15 residues long. CDR1 and CDR2 (germline): SGHRS, YFSETQ. The CDR3 sequence: CASSQSGHNTDTQYF. CDR3 coding DNA: TGCGCCAGCAGTCAAAGCGGGCATAACACAGATACGCAGTATTTT.

This clone has just a few counts. V usage is TRBV5-6 and J usage is TRBJ2-3; 8 positions match TRBD2. Germline loops: CDR1 SGHDT, CDR2 YYEEEE. CDR3 length equals 15 residues. Trimming at V came to 4 bases and at J to 5 bases, leaving 9 bases not matched to a gene. The CDR3 reads CASSLTGGLEDTQYF. In nucleotides, the CDR3 is TGTGCCAGCAGCCTCACGGGGGGGCTGGAAGATACGCAGTATTTT.

The V gene is TRBV5-1, the J gene TRBJ2-3, with D tentatively TRBD1 (6 bases). This CDR3 comprises 15 residues. V lost 0 bases and J 1 base, leaving 9 bases between the germline ends. Germline lookup yields CDR1 SGHRS and CDR2 YFSETQ. The DNA for the CDR3 is TGCGCCAGCAGCTTGGAAGGGGGAGGCACAGATACGCAGTATTTT. Translated, it gives CASSLEGGGTDTQYF.

This chain connects TRBV5-1 to TRBJ2-2; D is perhaps TRBD1 (5 bases). V was trimmed by 4 bases and J by 1 base, leaving 11 bases between them. The CDR3 is 15 amino acids. CDR1 is SGHRS, CDR2 YFSETQ, per germline. CDR3 loop: CASSTGELNTGELFF. The CDR3, as DNA: TGCGCCAGCAGCACAGGAGAATTGAACACCGGGGAGCTGTTTTTT.

The chain employs TRBV5-1 and TRBJ2-7; the match to TRBD1 covers 9 bases. The ends lost 2 bases at V and 3 bases at J; junction bases unmatched: 3. The CDR3 has 14 amino acids. Germline V gene data show CDR1 as SGHRS and CDR2 as YFSETQ. This chain's CDR3 is CASSFGTGFYEQYF. CDR3 nucleotide sequence: TGCGCCAGCAGCTTCGGGACAGGGTTCTACGAGCAGTACTTC. The whole variable domain, filled in from reference TRBV5-1 and TRBJ2-7, reads KAGVTQTPRYLIKTRGQQVTLSCSPISGHRSVSWYQQTPGQGLQFLFEYFSETQRNKGNFPGRFSGRQFSNSRSEMNVSTLELGDSALYLCASSFGTGFYEQYFGPGTRLTVT.

The chain has TRBV2 and TRBJ1-5; D is possibly TRBD1 (5 bases). The germline V gene encodes CDR1 SNHLY and CDR2 FYNNEI. V was shortened by 6 bases and J by 1 base, with 10 bases between the two germline ends. The CDR3 length is 14 residues. CDR3 DNA: TGTGCCAGCAGGCGGGGGGGAAGCAATCAGCCCCAGCATTTT. This sequence encodes CASRRGGSNQPQHF.

This sequence joins TRBV7-2 and TRBJ2-6; TRBD2 aligns across 7 bases. CDR1 and CDR2 (germline): SGHTA, FQGNSA. Trimming cost V 5 bases and J 2 bases; bases outside gene matches: 6. The CDR3 contains 16 residues. For the CDR3, the DNA is TGTGCCAGCAGCAGCGGGGTAGGTCCTGGGGCCAACGTCCTGACTTTC. It specifies CASSSGVGPGANVLTF.

This rearrangement joins TRBV9 to TRBJ1-1, with D possibly being TRBD1 (6 bases). Germline-derived CDR1 and CDR2 are SGDLS and YYNGEE. This CDR3 is built from 15 residues. Trimming stripped 4 bases from V and 0 bases from J, with 13 bases between. The CDR3 nucleotides are TGTGCCAGCAGCTCCCTAGGGACATTGAACACTGAAGCTTTCTTT. Its protein is CASSSLGTLNTEAFF.

This clone was counted a few times. The rearrangement joins TRBV4-3 to TRBJ1-3; D call uncertain. The CDR3 consists of 15 residues. V was trimmed by 1 base and J by 0 bases, leaving 7 bases between them. The germline V gene has CDR1 LGHNA and CDR2 YSLEER. The CDR3 reads CASSQGVSSGNTIYF. CDR3 bases: TGCGCCAGCAGCCAAGGAGTAAGCTCTGGAAACACCATATATTTT.

V gene TRBV4-3 combines with J gene TRBJ2-2, with D possibly matching TRBD2 (5 bases). This CDR3 contains 16 residues. CDR1 LGHNA and CDR2 YSLEER come from the germline V gene. V lost 4 bases to trimming and J lost 0 bases, with 12 bases between them. The DNA of the CDR3 is TGCGCCAGCAGCCTCGAGCCGGGGACGAACACCGGGGAGCTGTTTTTT. It translates to CASSLEPGTNTGELFF.

The V gene is TRBV6-5, the J gene TRBJ1-2, with TRBD1 matching over 7 bases. The CDR3 covers 14 residues. V lost 8 bases, J lost 4 bases, and 10 bases stayed unmatched. The germline V gene encodes CDR1 MNHEY and CDR2 SVGAGI. CDR3 sequence: CASRDSDRVYGYTF. The CDR3 region has the DNA TGTGCCAGCCGCGACTCAGACAGGGTCTATGGCTACACCTTC.

This sequence joins TRBV10-3 and TRBJ2-6; the D gene is possibly TRBD1 (6 bases). V was trimmed by 6 bases and J by 4 bases, leaving 16 bases between them. The CDR3 is 16 amino acids. In germline, CDR1 is ENHRY, CDR2 SYGVKD. The CDR3 nucleotides read TGTGCCATCAGCCAGCCGACAGGTCTCGGGGCCAACGTCCTGACTTTC. It translates to CAISQPTGLGANVLTF.

The chain joins TRBV19 to TRBJ1-2; no clear D gene. Trimming cost V 6 bases and J 3 bases, with 8 bases left between them. The germline V gene has CDR1 LNHDA and CDR2 SQIVND (reference sequence). CDR3 length: 12 amino acids. The DNA of the CDR3 is TGTGCCAGTAGACAGACCTACTATGGCTACACCTTC. Amino acids: CASRQTYYGYTF.

The chain uses TRBV7-2 and TRBJ2-7, with 9 nucleotides matching TRBD1. V shed 4 bases and J 6 bases; nucleotides not matched to a gene: 7. Germline CDR1 SGHTA, CDR2 FQGNSA. The CDR3 consists of 14 residues. The CDR3 protein is CASSSGTGSAEQYF. The CDR3, as DNA: TGTGCCAGCAGCTCCGGGACAGGGAGCGCCGAGCAGTACTTC.

The chain carries TRBV5-3 and TRBJ1-1; TRBD1 might be the D (6 bases). TRBV5-3 is an ORF for which the function is uncertain. The length of the CDR3 is 16 residues. Trimming left V 1 base short and J 3 bases short, with 16 bases between. Here the CDR3 reads CARSLNGDKGDTEAFF. In DNA, the CDR3 is TGTGCCAGAAGCTTGAATGGGGACAAAGGTGACACTGAAGCTTTCTTT.

This chain joins TRBV7-3 and TRBJ2-7; D gene ambiguous. CDR3 length: 15 amino acids. Looked up from germline, CDR1 is SGHTA and CDR2 is FQGTGA. V was cut by 5 bases and J by 2 bases, with 16 bases left in between. CDR3 residues: CASSPRSIKTYEQYF. The CDR3 DNA follows: TGTGCCAGCAGCCCCCGGAGTATCAAAACCTACGAGCAGTACTTC.

The rearrangement uses TRBV29-1 and TRBJ1-1, with D perhaps TRBD1 (5 bases). This CDR3 has 12 residues. Trimming pared 5 bases from V and 4 bases from J, leaving 11 bases between. Germline CDR1 is SQVTM and CDR2 is ANQGSEA. The CDR3 coding sequence is TGCAGCGTTCAGGACGGGGGCACTGAAGCTTTCTTT. As protein: CSVQDGGTEAFF. Filled out from reference TRBV29-1 and TRBJ1-1, the complete variable domain reads SAVISQKPSRDICQRGTSLTIQCQVDSQVTMMFWYRQQPGQSLTLIATANQGSEATYESGFVIDKFPISRPNLTFSTLTVSNMSPEDSSIYLCSVQDGGTEAFFGQGTRLTVV.

This chain connects TRBV5-4 to TRBJ1-5; the match to TRBD1 covers 10 bases. The CDR3 extends over 13 amino acids. Germline V gene lookup returns CDR1 SGHNT and CDR2 YYREEE (reference sequence). The junction had 2 bases not matched to a gene; V was cut back by 5 bases and J by 6 bases. The CDR3 is CASSGDRGQPQHF. The CDR3 DNA reads TGTGCCAGCAGTGGGGACAGGGGTCAGCCCCAGCATTTT. The full variable domain, with the rest looked up from reference TRBV5-4 and TRBJ1-5, is ETGVTQSPTHLIKTRGQQVTLRCSSQSGHNTVSWYQQALGQGPQFIFQYYREEENGRGNFPPRFSGLQFPNYSSELNVNALELDDSALYLCASSGDRGQPQHFGDGTRLSIL.

The chain is built from TRBV19 and TRBJ1-5; 8 bases are a match to TRBD1. CDR1 and CDR2 (germline): LNHDA, SQIVND (reference sequence). Trimming at V came to 9 bases and at J to 2 bases, leaving 15 bases not matched to a gene. This CDR3 region has 17 residues. The CDR3: CARLEDRAKCRNQPQHF. CDR3 DNA sequence: TGTGCCAGGCTCGAGGACAGGGCCAAATGCCGCAATCAGCCCCAGCATTTT.

This clone turned up a few times. The J gene is TRBJ1-5, the V gene TRBV28; no reliable D call. The CDR3 contains 16 residues. Looked up from germline, CDR1 is MDHEN and CDR2 is SYDVKM. V was clipped by 6 bases and J by 5 bases, with 20 bases between them. CDR3 loop: CASRPLTTVPDQPQHF. The CDR3 DNA reads TGTGCCAGCAGACCCCTCACCACCGTACCAGATCAGCCCCAGCATTTT.

The chain uses TRBV6-6 and TRBJ2-1; D is uncertain. Germline-derived CDR1 and CDR2 are MNHNY and SVGAGI (reference sequence). V was cut by 2 bases and J by 8 bases, with 13 bases left in between. This CDR3 has 14 amino acids. CDR3 loop: CASSYTDISHEQFF. CDR3 nucleotide sequence: TGTGCCAGCAGTTACACCGACATTTCCCATGAGCAGTTCTTC.

The chain combines TRBV12-3 or TRBV12-4 with TRBJ2-1; 10 nucleotides agree with TRBD2. V lost 8 bases and J lost 5; bases outside the gene matches: 3. This CDR3 is built from 13 residues. The CDR3 nucleotides are TGTGCCAGCGGGAGCGGGGGGGACAATGAGCAGTTCTTC. Its protein product is CASGSGGDNEQFF.

This chain links TRBV2 with TRBJ1-5, with D possibly matching TRBD1 (6 bases). CDR1 SNHLY and CDR2 FYNNEI come from the germline V gene. Trimming removed 2 bases at V and 5 bases at J, with 13 bases between. This CDR3 contains 15 residues. The CDR3 sequence is CASSEWGGRDQPQHF. CDR3 nucleotides: TGTGCCAGCAGTGAATGGGGGGGGCGGGATCAGCCCCAGCATTTT.

The chain recombines TRBV6-1 with TRBJ2-3, with 7 bases identical to TRBD1. This CDR3 has 13 amino acids. J gave up 4 bases and V 3 bases, and 1 base lay outside the gene matches. The germline V gene has CDR1 MNHNS and CDR2 SASEGT. CDR3 region: CASSEGQPDTQYF. In DNA, the CDR3 is TGTGCCAGCAGTGAGGGACAGCCAGATACGCAGTATTTT.

The rearrangement uses TRBV11-3 and TRBJ2-1; no reliable D call. CDR3 length equals 13 residues. Looked up from germline, CDR1 is SGHNT and CDR2 is YENEEA. Trimming pared 3 bases from V and 3 bases from J, leaving 6 bases between. The CDR3 spells CASSFNSYNEQFF. Here the CDR3 DNA reads TGTGCCAGCAGCTTTAACAGCTACAATGAGCAGTTCTTC.

The gene calls are TRBV21-1 and TRBJ2-7; the DNA was not compared with TRBD2, the D call given in the table. TRBV21-1 is termed a pseudogene. The length of the CDR3 is 14 residues. CDR3 region: CASSSIRGAYEQYF. The CDR3, as DNA: TGTGCCAGCAGCAGCATACGAGGAGCCTACGAGCAGTACTTC.

V usage is TRBV7-8 and J usage is TRBJ1-2; D is unclear. The V gene's germline CDR1 is SGHVS and CDR2 FQNEAQ. Trimming pared 1 base from V and 2 bases from J, leaving 11 bases between. The CDR3 runs 15 residues. Here the CDR3 reads CASSLEAGSNYGYTF. CDR3 bases: TGTGCCAGCAGCTTAGAGGCAGGCTCCAACTATGGCTACACCTTC.

The gene calls are TRBV7-9 and TRBJ1-4; TRBD1 is a possible D gene (6 bases). Per the germline V gene, CDR1 is SEHNR and CDR2 is FQNEAQ (reference sequence). The V and J ends lost 5 bases and 7 bases respectively, with 14 bases between them. CDR3 size: 14 residues. CDR3 protein: CASSKRGGSEKLFF. The CDR3 DNA sequence: TGTGCCAGCAGCAAAAGGGGGGGCTCTGAAAAACTGTTTTTT. Looking up the rest from reference TRBV7-9 and TRBJ1-4 gives the full variable domain: DTGVSQNPRHKITKRGQNVTFRCDPISEHNRLYWYRQTLGQGPEFLTYFQNEAQLEKSRLLSDRFSAERPKGSFSTLEIQRTEQGDSAMYLCASSKRGGSEKLFFGSGTQLSVL.

The chain links TRBV2 to TRBJ1-1; tentatively, D is TRBD1 (5 bases). This CDR3 contains 13 residues. Germline CDR1 and CDR2: SNHLY and FYNNEI. V gave up 7 bases and J gave up 1 base, with 10 bases separating them. The CDR3 bases are TGTGCCAGCATGGGGCGGGAGAACACTGAAGCTTTCTTT. This translates into CASMGRENTEAFF.

The chain is built from TRBV3-1 (or the pseudogene TRBV3-2) and TRBJ1-4, with 8 bases lining up with TRBD1. This CDR3 is built from 17 residues. Germline V gives CDR1 LGHDT, CDR2 YNNKEL (reference sequence). V trimming: 0 bases; J trimming: 7 bases; junction bases outside the gene matches: 10. CDR3 DNA: TGTGCCAGCAGCCAAGATGGAATCAGGGGGCTCTCTGAAAAACTGTTTTTT. This translates into CASSQDGIRGLSEKLFF.

J is TRBJ2-3 and V is TRBV3-1 (or the pseudogene TRBV3-2); 11 positions agree with TRBD2. The ends lost 4 bases at V and 7 bases at J; junction bases unmatched: 7. This CDR3 comprises 15 residues. The germline V gene encodes CDR1 LGHDT and CDR2 YNNKEL (reference sequence). The CDR3 reads CASSLPRTSGYTQYF. The CDR3, as DNA: TGTGCCAGCAGCCTCCCGCGGACTAGCGGGTATACGCAGTATTTT.

This clone was detected only a few times. This chain links TRBV30 with TRBJ1-1; possible D gene TRBD1, 5 bases. CDR3 length equals 14 residues. Germline V gene lookup returns CDR1 GTSNPN and CDR2 SVGIG (reference sequence). V shed 3 bases and J shed 0 bases, with 11 bases lying between them. CDR3 coding DNA: TGTGCCTGGAGAAAAGCAGGGATGAACACTGAAGCTTTCTTT. It translates to CAWRKAGMNTEAFF.